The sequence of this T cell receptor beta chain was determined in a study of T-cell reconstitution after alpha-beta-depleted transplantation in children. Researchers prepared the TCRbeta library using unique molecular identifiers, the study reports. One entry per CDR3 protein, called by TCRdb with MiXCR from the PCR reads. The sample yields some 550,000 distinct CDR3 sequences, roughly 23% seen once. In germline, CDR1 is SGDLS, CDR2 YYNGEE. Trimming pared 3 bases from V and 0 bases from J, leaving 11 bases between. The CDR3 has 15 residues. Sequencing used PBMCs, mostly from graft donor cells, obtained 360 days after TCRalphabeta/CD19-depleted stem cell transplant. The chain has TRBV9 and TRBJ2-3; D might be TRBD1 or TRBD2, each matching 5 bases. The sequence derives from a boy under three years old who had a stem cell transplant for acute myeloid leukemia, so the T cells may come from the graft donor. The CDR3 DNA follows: TGTGCCAGCAGCGCCGGGACGGTTAGCACAGATACGCAGTATTTT. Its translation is CASSAGTVSTDTQYF.